This is a list of T cell receptor beta chains from one sample in a study of OX40 agonist ivuxolimab in advanced cancers. Method: immunoSEQ multiplex PCR; TCRdb's copy keeps in-frame clones and lacks some. This table has more than 50,000 clones, approximately 80% appearing once. The sample here was CD4+ or CD8+ T cells sorted from blood, taken in a trial of the OX40 agonist ivuxolimab. The receptors here all came from an adult with an advanced solid tumor such as melanoma, head and neck, liver or kidney cancer. CDR3s include the opening cysteine and the closing phenylalanine or tryptophan. The D gene is left open where the match is weak.

CDR3 length: 15
D gene: .
J gene: TRBJ2-4
V gene: TRBV25-1
CDR3 DNA: TGTGCCAGCAGCCCCTCGGACGCCAAACTAGACATTCAGTACTTC
CDR3 protein: CASSPSDAKLDIQYF

CDR3 length: 17
D gene: TRBD1
J gene: TRBJ1-5
V gene: TRBV11-1
CDR3 DNA: TGTGCCAGCAGCTTAGGGGAAGGACAGGAGGGCAATCAGCCCCAGCATTTT
CDR3 protein: CASSLGEGQEGNQPQHF

CDR3 length: 16
D gene: .
J gene: TRBJ1-1
V gene: TRBV5-1
CDR3 DNA: TGCGCCAGCAGCCCATTTTCGGGGAACCCGAACACTGAAGCTTTCTTT
CDR3 protein: CASSPFSGNPNTEAFF

CDR3 length: 16
D gene: TRBD2
J gene: TRBJ2-5
V gene: TRBV6-1
CDR3 DNA: TGTGCCAGCAGTGGAATTTCAGCGGGAGAAACAGAGACCCAGTACTTC
CDR3 protein: CASSGISAGETETQYF

CDR3 length: 15
D gene: .
J gene: TRBJ2-1
V gene: TRBV2
CDR3 DNA: TGTGCCAGCAGTGAAGAGTACTCCCAGGTGAATGAGCAGTTCTTC
CDR3 protein: CASSEEYSQVNEQFF

CDR3 length: 14
D gene: .
J gene: TRBJ1-5
V gene: TRBV27
CDR3 DNA: TGTGCCAGCAGTTTATTTCAGGGTTATCAGCCCCAGCATTTT
CDR3 protein: CASSLFQGYQPQHF

CDR3 length: 15
D gene: .
J gene: TRBJ2-7
V gene: TRBV7-9
CDR3 DNA: TGTGCCAGCAGCTCCATAGGGGCGAACTCCTACGAGCAGTACTTC
CDR3 protein: CASSSIGANSYEQYF

CDR3 length: 15
D gene: TRBD1
J gene: TRBJ2-2
V gene: TRBV6-5
CDR3 DNA: TGTGCCAGCAAGATCCCGGGACAGGCGCCCGGGGAGCTGTTTTTT
CDR3 protein: CASKIPGQAPGELFF

CDR3 length: 15
D gene: .
J gene: TRBJ2-5
V gene: TRBV9
CDR3 DNA: TGTGCCAGCAGCGTAGGAGGGGGACGACAAGAGACCCAGTACTTC
CDR3 protein: CASSVGGGRQETQYF

CDR3 length: 13
D gene: .
J gene: TRBJ2-1
V gene: TRBV7-9
CDR3 DNA: TGTGCCAGCAGCTTAGGCCTTGTTCGGGAGCAGTTCTTC
CDR3 protein: CASSLGLVREQFF

CDR3 length: 13
D gene: .
J gene: TRBJ2-3
V gene: TRBV9
CDR3 DNA: TGTGCCAGCAGCACCGCGGTGGGAGATACGCAGTATTTT
CDR3 protein: CASSTAVGDTQYF